This T cell receptor (beta chain) was found in a study of cytomegalovirus exposure and HLA in healthy donors. CDR1 is SGDLS and CDR2 is YYNGEE in the germline V gene. J gave up 7 bases and V 0 bases, and 9 bases lay outside the gene matches. This CDR3 is 16 amino acids long. Measured with immunoSEQ multiplex PCR; TCRdb has only the in-frame clones, and not every one. The table includes under 150,000 clones, about 87% detected once. The V gene is TRBV9, the J gene TRBJ2-1; 8 bases fit TRBD2. The receptor's source is a woman under 30 in good health and CMV-seronegative. The sample consisted of PBMCs. The CDR3 bases are TGTGCCAGCAGCGTAGAAGTTCTGGCGGGGGGTAATGAGCAGTTCTTC. It is translated as CASSVEVLAGGNEQFF.